The TCR beta chain described here comes from a study of shared clonotypes between healthy human individuals. Looking at the study overall: CD4 naive and CD4 memory each took three plates per donor, while CD8 naive took two and CD8 memory one. Whole-study results and caveats: For naive CD4 cells, roughly 4.8% of clonotypes were shared across several donors.

V lost 2 bases and J 2 bases, leaving 7 bases between the germline ends. CDR3 length: 13 residues. The germline V gene encodes CDR1 MNHEY and CDR2 SVGAGI. CD8 cells classed as naive were CD45RO-negative and positively selected for CCR7, excluding terminally differentiated effector memory CD45RA+ cells. About this clone: Its antigen is still unknown.

Roughly 33,000 T cell genomes, or approximately 200 ng DNA, went into the sorted-subset replicate PCRs. Some clones are missing from TCRdb's copy, which holds only in-frame ones; the method was immunoSEQ multiplex PCR. The table includes some 2 million clones, roughly 94% detected once. This receptor was identified in a man aged 18 to 35 in good health. Material: naive CD8+ T cells sorted from blood. The chain has TRBV6-5 and TRBJ2-7; D unresolved. DNA for the CDR3: TGTGCCAGCAGTTACCCTAACGCCTACGAGCAGTACTTC. Residues: CASSYPNAYEQYF.